This paragraph covers one TCR beta chain sequence. Its antigen is unidentified. The entry originates in a study of T-cell reconstitution after alpha-beta-depleted transplantation in children. Broader study findings: Alpha-beta T cells about two months after transplant reportedly derived from several hundred expanded graft clones. T-cell counts and diversity at one year post-transplant came mainly from newly produced T cells.

A library of TCRbeta sequences, prepared with unique molecular identifiers, was generated. TCRdb passed the PCR reads through MiXCR, listing each CDR3 protein once. Found here are 610,000 or so distinct CDR3 sequences, approximately 30% of them singletons; the top ten hold 35% to 40%. The length of the CDR3 is 15 residues. Germline loops: CDR1 DFQATT, CDR2 SNEGSKA (reference sequence). The J segment lost 3 bases and the V segment lost 6 bases, leaving 8 bases of the junction unmatched. This clonotype was sampled from a boy in the first two years of life with Wiskott-Aldrich syndrome, due to receive a stem cell transplant. The chain couples TRBV20-1 to TRBJ2-7; 13 bases agree with TRBD2. Sample: PBMCs, taken before TCRalphabeta/CD19-depleted stem cell transplant. In nucleotides, the CDR3 is TGCAGTGCGGCTGGGGGACTAGCGGGATTCTACGAGCAGTACTTC. This sequence encodes CSAAGGLAGFYEQYF.